This T cell receptor beta chain was documented in a study of blood T cell repertoires in COVID-19. The protocol was immunoSEQ multiplex PCR, while the TCRdb copy is restricted to in-frame clones and leaves out a portion. This table has around 130,000 clones, roughly 84% appearing once. CDR1 and CDR2 from the germline V gene are GTSNPN and SVGIG (reference sequence). The CDR3 extends over 15 amino acids. Unmatched junction bases numbered 5, after V lost 3 bases and J lost 1 base. Specimen: peripheral blood. This chain joins TRBV30 and TRBJ2-5; 10 bases are a match to TRBD2. This receptor was obtained from a man aged 25-40 years with COVID-19, enrolled during active disease. The CDR3 sequence: CAWRLAGVFQETQYF. The CDR3 DNA reads as TGTGCCTGGAGGCTAGCGGGAGTGTTCCAAGAGACCCAGTACTTC. Supplemented by reference TRBV30 and TRBJ2-5, the full variable domain reads SQTIHQWPATLVQPVGSPLSLECTVEGTSNPNLYWYRQAAGRGLQLLFYSVGIGQISSEVPQNLSASRPQDRQFILSSKKLLLSDSGFYLCAWRLAGVFQETQYFGPGTRLLVL.